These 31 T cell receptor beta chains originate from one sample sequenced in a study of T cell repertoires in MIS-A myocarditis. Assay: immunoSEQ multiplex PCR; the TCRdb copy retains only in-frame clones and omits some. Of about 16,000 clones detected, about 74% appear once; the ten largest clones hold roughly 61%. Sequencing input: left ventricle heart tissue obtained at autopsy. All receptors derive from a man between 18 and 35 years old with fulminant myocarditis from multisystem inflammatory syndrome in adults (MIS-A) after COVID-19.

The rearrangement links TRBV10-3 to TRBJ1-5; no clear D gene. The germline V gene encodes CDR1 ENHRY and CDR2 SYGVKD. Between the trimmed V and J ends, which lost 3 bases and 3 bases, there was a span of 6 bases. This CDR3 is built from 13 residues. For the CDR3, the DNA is TGTGCCATCAGTGACGAGCCCAATCAGCCCCAGCATTTT. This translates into CAISDEPNQPQHF.

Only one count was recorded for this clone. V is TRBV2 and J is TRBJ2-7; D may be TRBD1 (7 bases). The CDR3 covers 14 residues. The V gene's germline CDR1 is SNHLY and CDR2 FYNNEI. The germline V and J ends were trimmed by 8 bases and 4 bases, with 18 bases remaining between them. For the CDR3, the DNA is TGTGCCAGCCTCCCAGGGGGGAGTGCGTACGAGCAGTACTTC. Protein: CASLPGGSAYEQYF.

For the CDR3, the DNA is TGTGCCAGCAGCTCTTCAGGGCGGGATGAAAAACTGTTTTTT. It specifies CASSSSGRDEKLFF. The chain combines TRBV9 with TRBJ1-4; tentative D call: TRBD1 (5 bases). This CDR3 region has 14 residues. The germline V gene has CDR1 SGDLS and CDR2 YYNGEE. Trimming stripped 4 bases from V and 6 bases from J, with 13 bases between.

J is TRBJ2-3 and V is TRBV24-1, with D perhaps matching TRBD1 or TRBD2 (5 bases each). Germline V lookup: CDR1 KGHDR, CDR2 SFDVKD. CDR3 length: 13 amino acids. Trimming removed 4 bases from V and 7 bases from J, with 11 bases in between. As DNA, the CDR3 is TGTGCCACCAGTGACCCGGGACGACATACGCAGTATTTT. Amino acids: CATSDPGRHTQYF.

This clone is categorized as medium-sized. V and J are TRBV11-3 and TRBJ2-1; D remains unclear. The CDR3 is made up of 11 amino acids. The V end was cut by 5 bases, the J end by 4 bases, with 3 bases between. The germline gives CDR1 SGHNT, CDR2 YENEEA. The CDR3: CASSKYNEQFF. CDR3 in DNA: TGTGCCAGCAGCAAGTACAATGAGCAGTTCTTC.

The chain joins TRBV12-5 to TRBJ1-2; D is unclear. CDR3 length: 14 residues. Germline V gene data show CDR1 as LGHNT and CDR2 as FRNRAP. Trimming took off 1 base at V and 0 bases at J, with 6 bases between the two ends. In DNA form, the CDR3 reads TGTGCTAGTGGTTTGGCCGGCGCTAACTATGGCTACACCTTC. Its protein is CASGLAGANYGYTF.

The CDR3 here is CASSPVGGLEQYF. In DNA, the CDR3 is TGTGCCAGCAGCCCGGTTGGGGGCCTCGAGCAGTACTTC. V and J are TRBV5-4 and TRBJ2-7; possibly TRBD1 for D (6 bases). This CDR3 is 13 amino acids long. Per germline, CDR1 SGHNT and CDR2 YYREEE (reference sequence). Deletions cut 4 bases from V and 6 bases from J, with 14 bases between. The complete variable domain, with remaining parts taken from reference TRBV5-4 and TRBJ2-7, reads ETGVTQSPTHLIKTRGQQVTLRCSSQSGHNTVSWYQQALGQGPQFIFQYYREEENGRGNFPPRFSGLQFPNYSSELNVNALELDDSALYLCASSPVGGLEQYFGPGTRLTVT.

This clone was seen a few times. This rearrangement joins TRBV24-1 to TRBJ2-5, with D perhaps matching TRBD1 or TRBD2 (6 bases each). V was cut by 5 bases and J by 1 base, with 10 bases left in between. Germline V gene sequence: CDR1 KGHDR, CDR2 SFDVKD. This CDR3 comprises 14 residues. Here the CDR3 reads CATSGPGAQETQYF. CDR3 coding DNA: TGTGCCACCAGTGGGCCGGGGGCCCAAGAGACCCAGTACTTC.

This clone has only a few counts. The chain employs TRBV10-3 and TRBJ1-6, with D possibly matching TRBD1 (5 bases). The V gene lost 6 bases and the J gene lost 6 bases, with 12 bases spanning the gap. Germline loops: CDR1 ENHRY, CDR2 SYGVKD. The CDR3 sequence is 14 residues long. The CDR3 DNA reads TGTGCCATCAGGACTACAGGAGGTAATTCACCCCTCCACTTT. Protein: CAIRTTGGNSPLHF.

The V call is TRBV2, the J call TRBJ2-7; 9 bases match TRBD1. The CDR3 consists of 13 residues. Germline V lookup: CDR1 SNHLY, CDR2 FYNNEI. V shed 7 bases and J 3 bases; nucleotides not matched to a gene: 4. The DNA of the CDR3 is TGTGCCAGCAACGGACAGGGGAACTACGAGCAGTACTTC. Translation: CASNGQGNYEQYF.

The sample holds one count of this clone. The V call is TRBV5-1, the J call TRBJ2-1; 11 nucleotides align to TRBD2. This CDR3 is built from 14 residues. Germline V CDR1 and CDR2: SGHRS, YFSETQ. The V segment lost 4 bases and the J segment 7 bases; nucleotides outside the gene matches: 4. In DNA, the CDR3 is TGCGCCAGCAGCCCGACTAGCGGGATAAATGAGCAGTTCTTC. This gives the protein CASSPTSGINEQFF.

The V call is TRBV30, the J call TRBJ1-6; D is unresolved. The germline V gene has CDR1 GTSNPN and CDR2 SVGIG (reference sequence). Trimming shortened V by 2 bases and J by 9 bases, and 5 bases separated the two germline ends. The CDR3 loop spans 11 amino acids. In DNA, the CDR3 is TGTGCCTGGAGTATTGGTTCACCCCTCCACTTT. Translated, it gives CAWSIGSPLHF. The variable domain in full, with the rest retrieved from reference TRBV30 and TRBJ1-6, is SQTIHQWPATLVQPVGSPLSLECTVEGTSNPNLYWYRQAAGRGLQLLFYSVGIGQISSEVPQNLSASRPQDRQFILSSKKLLLSDSGFYLCAWSIGSPLHFGNGTRLTVT.

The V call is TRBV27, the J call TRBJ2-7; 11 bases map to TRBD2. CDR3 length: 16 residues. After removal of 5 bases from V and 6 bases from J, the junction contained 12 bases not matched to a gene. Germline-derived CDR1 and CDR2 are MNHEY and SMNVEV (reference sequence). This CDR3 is CASSPMRLAGRSEQYF. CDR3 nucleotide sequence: TGTGCCAGCAGTCCAATGAGACTAGCGGGACGGAGCGAGCAGTACTTC.

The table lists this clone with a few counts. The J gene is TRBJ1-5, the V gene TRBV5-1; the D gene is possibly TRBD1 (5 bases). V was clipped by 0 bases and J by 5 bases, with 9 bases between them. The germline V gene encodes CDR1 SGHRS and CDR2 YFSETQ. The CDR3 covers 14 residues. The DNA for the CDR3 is TGCGCCAGCAGCTTGGCAGTGGGGGATCAGCCCCAGCATTTT. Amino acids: CASSLAVGDQPQHF.

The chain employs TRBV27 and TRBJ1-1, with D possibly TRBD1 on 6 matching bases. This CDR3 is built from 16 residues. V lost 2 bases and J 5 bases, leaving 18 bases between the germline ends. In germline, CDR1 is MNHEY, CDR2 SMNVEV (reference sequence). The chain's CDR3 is CASSLRGWGAKTEAFF. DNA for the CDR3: TGTGCCAGCAGTTTAAGGGGCTGGGGGGCGAAGACTGAAGCTTTCTTT.

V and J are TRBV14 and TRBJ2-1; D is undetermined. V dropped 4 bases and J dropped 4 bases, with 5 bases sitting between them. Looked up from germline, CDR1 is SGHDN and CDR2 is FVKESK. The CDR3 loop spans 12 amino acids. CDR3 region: CASSRAYNEQFF. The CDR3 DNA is TGTGCCAGCAGCCGTGCATACAATGAGCAGTTCTTC.

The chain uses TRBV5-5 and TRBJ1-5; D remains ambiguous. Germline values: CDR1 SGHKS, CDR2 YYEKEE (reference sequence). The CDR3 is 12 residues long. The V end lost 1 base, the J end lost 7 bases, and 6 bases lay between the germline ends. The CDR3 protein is CASSLLNQPQHF. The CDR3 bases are TGTGCCAGCAGCTTGTTGAACCAGCCCCAGCATTTT. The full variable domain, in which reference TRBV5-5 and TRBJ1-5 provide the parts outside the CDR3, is DAGVTQSPTHLIKTRGQQVTLRCSPISGHKSVSWYQQVLGQGPQFIFQYYEKEERGRGNFPDRFSARQFPNYSSELNVNALLLGDSALYLCASSLLNQPQHFGDGTRLSIL.

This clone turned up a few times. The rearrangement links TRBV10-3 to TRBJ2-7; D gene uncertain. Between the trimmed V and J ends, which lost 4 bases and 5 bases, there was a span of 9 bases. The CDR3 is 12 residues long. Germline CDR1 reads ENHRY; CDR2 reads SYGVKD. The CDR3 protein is CAISGKINEQYF. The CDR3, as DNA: TGTGCCATCAGTGGTAAGATAAACGAGCAGTACTTC.

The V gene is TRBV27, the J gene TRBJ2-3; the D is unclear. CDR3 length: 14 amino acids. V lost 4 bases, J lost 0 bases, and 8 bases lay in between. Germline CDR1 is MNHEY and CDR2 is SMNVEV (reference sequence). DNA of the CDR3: TGTGCCAGCAGTTGGTCCGCAAGCACAGATACGCAGTATTTT. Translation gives CASSWSASTDTQYF.

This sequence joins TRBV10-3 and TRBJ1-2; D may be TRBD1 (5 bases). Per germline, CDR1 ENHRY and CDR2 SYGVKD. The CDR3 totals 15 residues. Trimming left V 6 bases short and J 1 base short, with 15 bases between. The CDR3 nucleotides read TGTGCCATCAGGCTAGGGGACGATAATAACTATGGCTACACCTTC. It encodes CAIRLGDDNNYGYTF.

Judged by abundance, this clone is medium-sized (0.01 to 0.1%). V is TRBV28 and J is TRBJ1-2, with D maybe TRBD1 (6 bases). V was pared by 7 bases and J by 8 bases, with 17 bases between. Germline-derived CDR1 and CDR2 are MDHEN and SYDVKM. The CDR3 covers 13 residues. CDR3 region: CASIRGAGAGYTF. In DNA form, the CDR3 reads TGTGCCAGCATAAGGGGAGCAGGGGCAGGCTACACCTTC.

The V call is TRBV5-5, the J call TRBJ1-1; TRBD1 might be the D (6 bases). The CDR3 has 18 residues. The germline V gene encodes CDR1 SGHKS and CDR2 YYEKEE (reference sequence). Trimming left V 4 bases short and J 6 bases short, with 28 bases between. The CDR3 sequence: CASSPIAFRQGIFAEAFF. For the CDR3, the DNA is TGTGCCAGCAGCCCTATAGCATTTAGGCAGGGGATTTTCGCTGAAGCTTTCTTT.

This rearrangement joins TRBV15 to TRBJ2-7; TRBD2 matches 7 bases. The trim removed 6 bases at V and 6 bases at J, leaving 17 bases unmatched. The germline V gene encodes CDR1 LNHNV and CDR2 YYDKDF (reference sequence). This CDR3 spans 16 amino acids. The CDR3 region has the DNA TGTGCCACCAGTCCCGGCCTGGGGGGGACGCGGGGCGAGCAGTACTTC. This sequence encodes CATSPGLGGTRGEQYF.

In DNA form, the CDR3 reads TGTGCCAGCAGCTTTGGACTAGCGTTCACAGATACGCAGTATTTT. As protein: CASSFGLAFTDTQYF. The rearrangement uses TRBV11-2 and TRBJ2-3; 9 nucleotides agree with TRBD2. Germline CDR1 SGHAT, CDR2 FQNNGV. CDR3 length: 15 amino acids. The J segment lost 2 bases and the V segment lost 3 bases, leaving 3 bases of the junction unmatched.

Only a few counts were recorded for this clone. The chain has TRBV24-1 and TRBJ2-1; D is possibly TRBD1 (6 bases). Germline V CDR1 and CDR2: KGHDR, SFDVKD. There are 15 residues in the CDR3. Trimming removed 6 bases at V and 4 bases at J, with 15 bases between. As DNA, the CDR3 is TGTGCCACCAGTTTCGGGGAAGGGGGATACAATGAGCAGTTCTTC. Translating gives CATSFGEGGYNEQFF.

The CDR3 region is CASSQRSGRSPAYEQYF. For the CDR3, the DNA is TGTGCCAGCAGCCAACGTAGCGGGAGGTCCCCTGCCTACGAGCAGTACTTC. The V gene is TRBV7-2, the J gene TRBJ2-7, with TRBD2 matching over 10 bases. Looked up from germline, CDR1 is SGHTA and CDR2 is FQGNSA. J gave up 2 bases and V 5 bases, and 12 bases lay outside the gene matches. This CDR3 region has 17 residues.

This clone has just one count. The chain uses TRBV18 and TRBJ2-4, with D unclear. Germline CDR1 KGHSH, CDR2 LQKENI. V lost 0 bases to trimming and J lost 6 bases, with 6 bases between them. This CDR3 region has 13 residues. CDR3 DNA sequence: TGTGCCAGCTCACCACCTAAAATAAACATTCAGTACTTC. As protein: CASSPPKINIQYF.

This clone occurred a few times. As DNA, the CDR3 is TGTGCCAGCAGTATCCCAACAGGGGCTAACACTGAAGCTTTCTTT. As protein: CASSIPTGANTEAFF. The chain combines TRBV28 with TRBJ1-1; 7 bases are a match to TRBD1. This CDR3 is built from 15 residues. Germline V CDR1 and CDR2: MDHEN, SYDVKM. V trimming: 5 bases; J trimming: 2 bases; junction bases outside the gene matches: 8.

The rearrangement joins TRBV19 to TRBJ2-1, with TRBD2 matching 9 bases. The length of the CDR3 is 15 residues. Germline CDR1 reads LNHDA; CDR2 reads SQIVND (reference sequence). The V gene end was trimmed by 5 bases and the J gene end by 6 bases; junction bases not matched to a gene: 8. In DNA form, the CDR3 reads TGTGCCAGTAGTCCTTCCAGCGGGGGGATCAATGAGCAGTTCTTC. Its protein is CASSPSSGGINEQFF.

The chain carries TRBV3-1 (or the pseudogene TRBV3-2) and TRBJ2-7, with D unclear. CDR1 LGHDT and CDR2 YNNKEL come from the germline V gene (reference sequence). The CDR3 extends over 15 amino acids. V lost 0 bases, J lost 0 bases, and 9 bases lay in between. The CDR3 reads CASSQDVWSSYEQYF. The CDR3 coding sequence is TGTGCCAGCAGCCAAGATGTCTGGAGCTCCTACGAGCAGTACTTC.

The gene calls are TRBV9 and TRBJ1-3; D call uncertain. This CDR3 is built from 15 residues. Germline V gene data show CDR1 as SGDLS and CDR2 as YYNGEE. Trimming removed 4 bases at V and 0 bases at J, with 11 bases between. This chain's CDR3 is CASSYGRGSGNTIYF. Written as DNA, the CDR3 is TGTGCCAGCAGCTATGGACGGGGCTCTGGAAACACCATATATTTT.